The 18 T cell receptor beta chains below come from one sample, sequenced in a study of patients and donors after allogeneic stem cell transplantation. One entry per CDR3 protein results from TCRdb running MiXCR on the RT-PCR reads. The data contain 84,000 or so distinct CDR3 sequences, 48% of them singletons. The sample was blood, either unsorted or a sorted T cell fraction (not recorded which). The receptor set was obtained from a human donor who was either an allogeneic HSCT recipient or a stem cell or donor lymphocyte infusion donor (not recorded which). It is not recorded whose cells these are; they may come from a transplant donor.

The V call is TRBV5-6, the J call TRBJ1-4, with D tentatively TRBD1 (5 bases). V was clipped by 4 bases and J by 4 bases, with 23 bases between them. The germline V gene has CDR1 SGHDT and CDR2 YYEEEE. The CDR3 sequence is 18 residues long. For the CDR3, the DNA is TGTGCCAGCAGCCCTCCGACCTGGGGCGGGGGAGTTAATGAAAAACTGTTTTTT. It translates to CASSPPTWGGGVNEKLFF.

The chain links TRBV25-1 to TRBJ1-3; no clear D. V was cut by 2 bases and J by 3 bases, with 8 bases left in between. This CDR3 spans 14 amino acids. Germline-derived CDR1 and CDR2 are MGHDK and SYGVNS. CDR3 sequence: CASSESGLGNTIYF. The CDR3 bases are TGTGCCAGCAGTGAAAGCGGTCTTGGAAACACCATATATTTT. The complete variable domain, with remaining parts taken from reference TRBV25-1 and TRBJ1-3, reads EADIYQTPRYLVIGTGKKITLECSQTMGHDKMYWYQQDPGMELHLIHYSYGVNSTEKGDLSSESTVSRIRTEHFPLTLESARPSHTSQYLCASSESGLGNTIYFGEGSWLTVV.

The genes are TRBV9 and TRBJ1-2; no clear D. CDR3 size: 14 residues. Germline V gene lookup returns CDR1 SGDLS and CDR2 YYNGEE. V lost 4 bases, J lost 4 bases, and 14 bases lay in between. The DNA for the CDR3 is TGTGCCAGCAGCCCCCGGACGACCCCCTATGGCTACACCTTC. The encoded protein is CASSPRTTPYGYTF.

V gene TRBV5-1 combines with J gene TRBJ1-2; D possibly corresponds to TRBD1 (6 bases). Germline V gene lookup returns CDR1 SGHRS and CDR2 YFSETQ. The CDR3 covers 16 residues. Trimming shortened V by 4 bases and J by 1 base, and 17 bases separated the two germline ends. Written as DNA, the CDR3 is TGCGCCAGCAGCAGCACAGGGAACCCCTTTAACTATGGCTACACCTTC. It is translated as CASSSTGNPFNYGYTF. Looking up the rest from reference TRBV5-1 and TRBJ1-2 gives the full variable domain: KAGVTQTPRYLIKTRGQQVTLSCSPISGHRSVSWYQQTPGQGLQFLFEYFSETQRNKGNFPGRFSGRQFSNSRSEMNVSTLELGDSALYLCASSSTGNPFNYGYTFGSGTRLTVV.

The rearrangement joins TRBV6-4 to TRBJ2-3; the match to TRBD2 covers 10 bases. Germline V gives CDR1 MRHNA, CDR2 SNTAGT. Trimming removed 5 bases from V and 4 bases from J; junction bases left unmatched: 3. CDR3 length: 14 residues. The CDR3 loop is CASSLAGDSDTQYF. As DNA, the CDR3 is TGTGCCAGCAGTCTAGCGGGAGATTCAGATACGCAGTATTTT.

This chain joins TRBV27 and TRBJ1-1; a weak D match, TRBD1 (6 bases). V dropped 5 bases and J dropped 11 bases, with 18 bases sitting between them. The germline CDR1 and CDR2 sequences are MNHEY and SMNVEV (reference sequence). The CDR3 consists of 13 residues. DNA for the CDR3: TGTGCCAGCAGTCTCGGGGGCCTTGGGGAGGCTTTCTTT. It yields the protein CASSLGGLGEAFF.

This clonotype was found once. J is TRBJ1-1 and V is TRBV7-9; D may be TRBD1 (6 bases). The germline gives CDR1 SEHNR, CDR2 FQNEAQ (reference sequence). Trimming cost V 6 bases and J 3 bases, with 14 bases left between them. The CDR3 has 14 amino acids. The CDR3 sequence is CASRSTKGDTEAFF. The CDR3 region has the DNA TGTGCCAGCAGGTCGACAAAGGGGGACACTGAAGCTTTCTTT.

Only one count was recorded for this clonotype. DNA for the CDR3: TGCGCCAGCAGCGCGGGACTAGCGGGAGTAAGCGATGAGCAGTTCTTC. It yields the protein CASSAGLAGVSDEQFF. This chain uses TRBV5-1 with TRBJ2-1, with 14 positions matching TRBD2. Germline V gene sequence: CDR1 SGHRS, CDR2 YFSETQ. V shed 4 bases, J shed 8 bases, and the junction held 8 bases outside the gene matches. CDR3 length equals 16 residues. The full variable domain, in which reference TRBV5-1 and TRBJ2-1 provide the parts outside the CDR3, is KAGVTQTPRYLIKTRGQQVTLSCSPISGHRSVSWYQQTPGQGLQFLFEYFSETQRNKGNFPGRFSGRQFSNSRSEMNVSTLELGDSALYLCASSAGLAGVSDEQFFGPGTRLTVL.

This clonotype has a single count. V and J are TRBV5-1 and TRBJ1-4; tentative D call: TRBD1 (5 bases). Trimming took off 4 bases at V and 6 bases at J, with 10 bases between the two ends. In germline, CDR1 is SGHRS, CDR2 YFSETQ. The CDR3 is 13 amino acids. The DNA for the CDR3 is TGCGCCAGCAGCGAAGAAGGGGATGAAAAACTGTTTTTT. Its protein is CASSEEGDEKLFF. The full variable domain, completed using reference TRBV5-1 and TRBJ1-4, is KAGVTQTPRYLIKTRGQQVTLSCSPISGHRSVSWYQQTPGQGLQFLFEYFSETQRNKGNFPGRFSGRQFSNSRSEMNVSTLELGDSALYLCASSEEGDEKLFFGSGTQLSVL.

The CDR3 protein is CASSLSPNYGYTF. CDR3 nucleotide sequence: TGTGCCAGCAGCCTCTCACCGAACTATGGCTACACCTTC. V usage is TRBV3-1 and J usage is TRBJ1-2; D gene unclear. The germline CDR1 and CDR2 sequences are LGHDT and YNNKEL (reference sequence). Trimming took off 4 bases at V and 2 bases at J, with 8 bases between the two ends. CDR3 length equals 13 residues.

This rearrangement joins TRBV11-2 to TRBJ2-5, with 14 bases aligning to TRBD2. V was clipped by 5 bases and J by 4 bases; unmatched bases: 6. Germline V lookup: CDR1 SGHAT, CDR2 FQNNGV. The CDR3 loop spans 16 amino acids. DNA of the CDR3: TGTGCCAGCAGCCCCGGGACTAGCGGGAGTAGAGAGACCCAGTACTTC. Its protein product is CASSPGTSGSRETQYF.

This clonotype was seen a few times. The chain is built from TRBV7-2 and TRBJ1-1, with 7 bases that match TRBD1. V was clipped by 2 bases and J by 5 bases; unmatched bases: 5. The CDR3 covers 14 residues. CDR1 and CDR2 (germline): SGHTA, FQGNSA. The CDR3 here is CASSLIDRATEAFF. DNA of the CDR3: TGTGCCAGCAGCTTAATCGACAGGGCTACTGAAGCTTTCTTT.

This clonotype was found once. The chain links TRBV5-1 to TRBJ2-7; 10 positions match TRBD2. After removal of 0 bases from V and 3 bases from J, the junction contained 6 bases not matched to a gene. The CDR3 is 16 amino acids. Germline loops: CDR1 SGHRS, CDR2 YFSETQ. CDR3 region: CASSLAGLAGDYEQYF. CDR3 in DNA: TGCGCCAGCAGCTTGGCCGGGCTAGCGGGAGACTACGAGCAGTACTTC.

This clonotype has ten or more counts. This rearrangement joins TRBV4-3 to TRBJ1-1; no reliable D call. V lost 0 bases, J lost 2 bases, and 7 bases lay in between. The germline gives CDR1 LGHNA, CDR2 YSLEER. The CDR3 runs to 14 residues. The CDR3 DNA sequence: TGCGCCAGCAGCCAAGATCCGGGTAACACTGAAGCTTTCTTT. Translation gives CASSQDPGNTEAFF.

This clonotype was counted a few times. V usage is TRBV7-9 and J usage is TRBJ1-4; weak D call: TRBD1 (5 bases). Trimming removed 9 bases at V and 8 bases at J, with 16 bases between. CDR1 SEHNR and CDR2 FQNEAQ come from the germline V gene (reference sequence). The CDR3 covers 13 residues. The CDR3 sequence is CASREGEYEKLFF. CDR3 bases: TGTGCCAGTCGGGAAGGGGAGTACGAAAAACTGTTTTTT.

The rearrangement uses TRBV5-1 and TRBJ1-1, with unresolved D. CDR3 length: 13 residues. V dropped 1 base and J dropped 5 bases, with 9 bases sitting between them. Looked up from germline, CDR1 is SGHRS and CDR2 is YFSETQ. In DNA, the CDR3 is TGCGCCAGCAGCTTGAATTCTCCGACTGAAGCTTTCTTT. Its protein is CASSLNSPTEAFF.

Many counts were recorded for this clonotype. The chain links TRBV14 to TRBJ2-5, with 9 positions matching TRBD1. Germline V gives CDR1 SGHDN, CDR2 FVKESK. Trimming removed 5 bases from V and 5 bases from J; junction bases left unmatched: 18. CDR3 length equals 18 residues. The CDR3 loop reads CASSSQRLLGQGTETQYF. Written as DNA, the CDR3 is TGTGCCAGCAGCAGCCAACGTCTTTTGGGACAGGGTACGGAGACCCAGTACTTC.

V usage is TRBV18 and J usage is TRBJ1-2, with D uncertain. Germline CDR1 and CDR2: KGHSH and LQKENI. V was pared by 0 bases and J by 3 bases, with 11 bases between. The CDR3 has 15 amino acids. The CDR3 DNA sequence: TGTGCCAGCTCACCACCGAACGGGCGGGACTATGGCTACACCTTC. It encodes CASSPPNGRDYGYTF.